These 5 T cell receptor beta chains came from one sample sequenced in a study of blood T cell repertoires in COVID-19. Here immunoSEQ multiplex PCR was the method, and the copy in TCRdb shows in-frame clones only, minus some. Among about 70,000 clones, 85% to 90% were seen once, and the ten largest hold roughly 2.8%. Sequencing was carried out using peripheral blood. The receptors come from a man over 45 with acute or convalescent COVID-19.

The chain has TRBV27 and TRBJ1-6; 10 bases map to TRBD1. Germline V gene data show CDR1 as MNHEY and CDR2 as SMNVEV (reference sequence). Trimming at V came to 5 bases and at J to 10 bases, leaving 8 bases not matched to a gene. The CDR3 has 15 amino acids. As DNA, the CDR3 is TGTGCCAGCAGTAAGACAGGGGGCGCGAAGTCACCCCTCCACTTT. Its protein product is CASSKTGGAKSPLHF.

The rearrangement links TRBV7-3 to TRBJ2-1; D remains unclear. Germline V gene lookup returns CDR1 SGHTA and CDR2 FQGTGA. The CDR3 spans 15 residues. The germline V and J ends were trimmed by 2 bases and 3 bases, with 11 bases remaining between them. CDR3 sequence (DNA): TGTGCCAGCAGCTTATACCCGGGTTACTACAATGAGCAGTTCTTC. Protein: CASSLYPGYYNEQFF.

V is TRBV19 and J is TRBJ1-4; 10 nucleotides align to TRBD1. The CDR3 runs 16 residues. Germline V gives CDR1 LNHDA, CDR2 SQIVND (reference sequence). J lost 6 bases, V lost 5 bases, and 9 bases had no gene match. CDR3 nucleotides: TGTGCCAGTAGTGACGACGTCGGGACAGGGGATGAAAAACTGTTTTTT. Its translation is CASSDDVGTGDEKLFF. The full variable domain, in which reference TRBV19 and TRBJ1-4 provide the parts outside the CDR3, is DGGITQSPKYLFRKEGQNVTLSCEQNLNHDAMYWYRQDPGQGLRLIYYSQIVNDFQKGDIAEGYSVSREKKESFPLTVTSAQKNPTAFYLCASSDDVGTGDEKLFFGSGTQLSVL.

The V gene is TRBV3-1 (or the pseudogene TRBV3-2), the J gene TRBJ1-3; the D is unclear. Germline lookup yields CDR1 LGHDT and CDR2 YNNKEL (reference sequence). V dropped 1 base and J dropped 4 bases, with 11 bases sitting between them. The CDR3 is made up of 15 amino acids. The CDR3 DNA follows: TGTGCCAGCAGCCAAGTTGCGGGCGCAGGAAACACCATATATTTT. Protein sequence: CASSQVAGAGNTIYF.

The V gene is TRBV13, the J gene TRBJ1-1, with D maybe TRBD1 (5 bases). There are 14 residues in the CDR3. Trimming removed 5 bases at V and 4 bases at J, with 14 bases between. Germline CDR1 is PRHDT and CDR2 is FYEKMQ (reference sequence). CDR3 loop: CASSPTQERTEAFF. In nucleotides, the CDR3 is TGTGCCAGCAGCCCGACACAGGAACGCACTGAAGCTTTCTTT.